This TCR beta chain was identified in a study of cytotoxic CD8 clonotypes in ibrutinib-treated CLL. Study background: There were, on average, around 260,000 productive templates and tens of thousands of productive rearrangements per sample. Study-wide findings and caveats: Once treatment began, public clonotypes, which were uncommon, contracted or stayed stable. Against age-matched healthy donors, baseline clonality ran higher and tracked circulating CD8+ T-cell counts. Having risen at ibrutinib response, clonality had fallen back toward baseline by progression.

Method: immunoSEQ multiplex PCR; TCRdb's copy keeps in-frame clones and lacks some. The sample has about 25,000 clones, 55% to 70% seen once. Concerning this clone itself: The antigen is unknown.

Germline CDR1 is MGHRA and CDR2 is YSYEKL. Trimming cost V 0 bases and J 0 bases, with 20 bases left between them. The CDR3 spans 19 residues. The chain employs TRBV4-1 and TRBJ1-1; D possibly corresponds to TRBD1 (6 bases). This sequence originates from a human donor with chronic lymphocytic leukemia. Specimen: PBMCs, collected at disease progression, from a patient treated with ibrutinib. The CDR3 nucleotides are TGCGCCAGCAGCCAAGACGGTGGCAGGGGTATGGGGATGAACACTGAAGCTTTCTTT. It codes for CASSQDGGRGMGMNTEAFF.